The subject of this entry is one TCR beta chain. This may be a read error: a much more frequent sequence differs by one nucleotide. In this CDR3 the conserved last residue, phenylalanine or tryptophan, is missing, so a read error is likely. Germline V gene sequence: CDR1 SGHTA, CDR2 FQGNSA. V dropped 5 bases and J dropped 3; count of bases not matched to a gene: 4. This CDR3 comprises 13 residues. Each CDR3 protein is one row after TCRdb ran MiXCR on the RT-PCR reads. The sample lists fewer than 800,000 distinct CDR3 sequences, 13% to 15% occurring once. Sequencing input: memory CD4+ T cells from blood. The chain joins TRBV7-2 to TRBJ2-7; 7 nucleotides match TRBD1. The sequence derives from a female donor in good health, serving as a healthy control. The CDR3 DNA reads as TGTGCCAGCAGCGACGACAGGGTCTACGAGCAGTACCTC. It encodes CASSDDRVYEQYL.